Presented here are 22 T cell receptor beta chains from one specimen sequenced in a study of blood T cell repertoires in COVID-19. Generated by immunoSEQ multiplex PCR, the TCRdb table keeps only in-frame clones and is missing some. The repertoire consists of about 44,000 clones, with approximately 81% occurring once and the leading ten covering approximately 4%. Sequencing used peripheral blood. The source of these receptors is a woman in her 70s with acute or convalescent COVID-19.

Worth noting for this clone: Compared with germline, one end of the junction differs, possibly owing to a read error. J is TRBJ2-1 and V is TRBV7-7; 9 bases map to TRBD2. There are 15 residues in the CDR3. Germline V gene sequence: CDR1 SSHAT, CDR2 FNYEAQ (reference sequence). CDR3 nucleotides: TGTGCTAGCAGCCCTAGCGGGACCGGGAGGACTGAGCAGTTCTTC. Encoded protein: CASSPSGTGRTEQFF. Full variable domain (rest looked up from reference TRBV7-7 and TRBJ2-1): GAGVSQSPRYKVTKRGQDVTLRCDPISSHATLYWYQQALGQGPEFLTYFNYEAQPDKSGLPSDRFSAERPEGSISTLTIQRTEQRDSAMYRCASSPSGTGRTEQFFGPGTRLTVL.

The gene calls are TRBV11-3 and TRBJ2-1; 9 nucleotides align to TRBD1. Trimming cost V 4 bases and J 4 bases; bases outside gene matches: 8. The length of the CDR3 is 16 residues. Germline assignment: CDR1 SGHNT and CDR2 YENEEA. CDR3 in amino acids: CASSSPGGTGYNEQFF. Written as DNA, the CDR3 is TGTGCCAGCAGCTCCCCCGGAGGGACAGGGTACAATGAGCAGTTCTTC.

The chain joins TRBV9 to TRBJ2-1, with D uncertain. The CDR3 is made up of 14 amino acids. V lost 5 bases and J 4 bases, leaving 13 bases between the germline ends. From germline, CDR1 is SGDLS and CDR2 YYNGEE. The CDR3 sequence is CASSWSSLYNEQFF. The CDR3 nucleotides are TGTGCCAGCAGTTGGAGTTCCCTATACAATGAGCAGTTCTTC.

The V gene is TRBV6-5, the J gene TRBJ1-1; 7 bases match TRBD1. V gave up 2 bases and J gave up 6 bases; unmatched junction bases: 6. CDR3 length: 14 residues. Germline lookup yields CDR1 MNHEY and CDR2 SVGAGI. The chain's CDR3 is CASSYIDRAPEAFF. The CDR3 nucleotides are TGTGCCAGCAGTTACATTGACAGGGCCCCTGAAGCTTTCTTT.

V and J are TRBV5-8 and TRBJ2-7; 10 positions agree with TRBD2. V shed 2 bases and J 4 bases; nucleotides not matched to a gene: 6. The germline V gene has CDR1 SGHTS and CDR2 YDEGEE. The CDR3 runs 15 residues. DNA for the CDR3: TGTGCCAGCAGCTTTAGCGGGGGGCCCTCGTACGAGCAGTACTTC. Amino acid sequence: CASSFSGGPSYEQYF.

V usage is TRBV9 and J usage is TRBJ1-5; D is unresolved. The germline gives CDR1 SGDLS, CDR2 YYNGEE. CDR3 length equals 14 residues. V shed 5 bases and J shed 1 base, with 10 bases lying between them. The CDR3: CASSQTESNQPQHF. In DNA, the CDR3 is TGTGCCAGCAGTCAAACGGAGAGCAATCAGCCCCAGCATTTT. The variable domain in full, with the rest retrieved from reference TRBV9 and TRBJ1-5, is DSGVTQTPKHLITATGQRVTLRCSPRSGDLSVYWYQQSLDQGLQFLIQYYNGEERAKGNILERFSAQQFPDLHSELNLSSLELGDSALYFCASSQTESNQPQHFGDGTRLSIL.

The chain carries TRBV9 and TRBJ2-2; 9 bases line up with TRBD2. In germline, CDR1 is SGDLS, CDR2 YYNGEE. The ends lost 0 bases at V and 0 bases at J; junction bases unmatched: 18. The CDR3 extends over 22 amino acids. The CDR3 reads CASSVVVGAAGGIFTNTGELFF. The DNA for the CDR3 is TGTGCCAGCAGCGTAGTAGTGGGAGCAGCGGGAGGTATATTTACGAACACCGGGGAGCTGTTTTTT.

This rearrangement joins TRBV30 to TRBJ2-1; 7 nucleotides line up with TRBD2. The CDR3 spans 14 residues. The germline gives CDR1 GTSNPN, CDR2 SVGIG (reference sequence). The ends lost 0 bases at V and 9 bases at J; junction bases unmatched: 8. The CDR3 DNA reads TGTGCCTGGAGTGTTAATAGCGGGCTGGGTGAGCAGTTCTTC. Protein: CAWSVNSGLGEQFF.

This clone has a handful of counts. The rearrangement joins TRBV15 to TRBJ2-7, with D perhaps matching TRBD2 (6 bases). Germline CDR1 and CDR2: LNHNV and YYDKDF (reference sequence). The ends were cut back, 7 bases at V and 2 bases at J, with 18 bases in the middle. The CDR3 is 15 amino acids. This CDR3 reads CATTSYGSGPYEQYF. In DNA form, the CDR3 reads TGTGCCACCACCTCATACGGGAGTGGGCCCTACGAGCAGTACTTC.

This sequence joins TRBV24-1 and TRBJ2-5; TRBD1 might be the D (6 bases). The CDR3 has 13 amino acids. Trimming left V 5 bases short and J 4 bases short, with 10 bases between. Germline loops: CDR1 KGHDR, CDR2 SFDVKD. The CDR3 region has the DNA TGTGCCACCAGTGTGGACAGCCTAGAGACCCAGTACTTC. It yields the protein CATSVDSLETQYF.

This rearrangement joins TRBV19 to TRBJ2-2; tentative D call: TRBD1 (5 bases). Germline CDR1 and CDR2: LNHDA and SQIVND (reference sequence). V lost 3 bases, J lost 3 bases, and 11 bases lay in between. The length of the CDR3 is 15 residues. CDR3 residues: CASSMQGSDTGELFF. The CDR3 DNA is TGTGCCAGTAGTATGCAGGGATCGGACACCGGGGAGCTGTTTTTT.

The chain carries TRBV18 and TRBJ2-3, with D possibly TRBD1 on 5 matching bases. The ends were cut back, 4 bases at V and 5 bases at J, with 10 bases in the middle. The CDR3 spans 13 residues. CDR1 and CDR2 from the germline V gene are KGHSH and LQKENI. CDR3 in amino acids: CASSLQGLDTQYF. CDR3 DNA: TGTGCCAGCTCACTCCAGGGTTTAGATACGCAGTATTTT.

The chain uses TRBV24-1 and TRBJ2-1; the D is unclear. Trimming cost V 5 bases and J 3 bases, with 4 bases left between them. CDR1 and CDR2 from the germline V gene are KGHDR and SFDVKD. CDR3 size: 12 residues. Here the CDR3 DNA reads TGTGCCACCAGTGTCGGCTACAATGAGCAGTTCTTC. It is translated as CATSVGYNEQFF.

The chain uses TRBV18 and TRBJ1-2; possibly TRBD1 for D (5 bases). Germline CDR1 is KGHSH and CDR2 is LQKENI. V was trimmed by 8 bases and J by 9 bases, leaving 19 bases between them. CDR3 size: 13 residues. This chain's CDR3 is CASAPGRGTRYTF. The CDR3 region has the DNA TGTGCCAGCGCCCCGGGACGGGGGACGCGCTACACCTTC.

A single count supports this clone. V usage is TRBV3-1 (or the pseudogene TRBV3-2) and J usage is TRBJ2-2; possible D gene TRBD1, 5 bases. Trimming left V 7 bases short and J 7 bases short, with 13 bases between. The CDR3 spans 13 residues. Germline CDR1 LGHDT, CDR2 YNNKEL (reference sequence). In DNA form, the CDR3 reads TGTGCCAGCATGAGGTATCAGGGCGGGGAGCTGTTTTTT. It translates to CASMRYQGGELFF.

V gene TRBV19 combines with J gene TRBJ2-1; TRBD2 agrees at 16 bases. The CDR3 covers 16 residues. Germline loops: CDR1 LNHDA, CDR2 SQIVND (reference sequence). The V and J ends lost 5 bases and 2 bases, in that order; junction bases with no gene match: 0. DNA of the CDR3: TGTGCCAGTAGTGGGACTAGCGGGAGGGCCTACAATGAGCAGTTCTTC. Encoded protein: CASSGTSGRAYNEQFF.

The chain uses TRBV20-1 and TRBJ2-3, with 7 bases matching TRBD2. The V and J ends lost 6 bases and 3 bases, in that order; junction bases with no gene match: 9. CDR1 is DFQATT and CDR2 is SNEGSKA in the germline V gene (reference sequence). The CDR3 is 14 residues long. CDR3 sequence reads: CSASRGGATDTQYF. The CDR3 DNA reads TGCAGTGCCAGTAGGGGAGGGGCGACAGATACGCAGTATTTT.

This clone appeared a single time. The CDR3 DNA reads TGTGCCAGTAGTCCGCAGGGGGGAGTAGCTTTCTTT. Translated: CASSPQGGVAFF. This chain links TRBV19 with TRBJ1-1; 7 bases are shared with TRBD1. The CDR3 has 12 amino acids. Germline assignment: CDR1 LNHDA and CDR2 SQIVND (reference sequence). After removal of 5 bases from V and 10 bases from J, the junction contained 7 bases not matched to a gene.

The chain recombines TRBV5-4 with TRBJ1-6; D not certain. Looked up from germline, CDR1 is SGHNT and CDR2 is YYREEE (reference sequence). Trimming left V 4 bases short and J 0 bases short, with 5 bases between. The CDR3 sequence is 14 residues long. CDR3 residues: CASSIYSYNSPLHF. As DNA, the CDR3 is TGTGCCAGCAGCATCTACTCCTATAATTCACCCCTCCACTTT.

This clone was seen only once. The chain has TRBV5-5 and TRBJ2-2, with 7 bases aligning to TRBD2. The V gene end was trimmed by 3 bases and the J gene end by 2 bases; junction bases not matched to a gene: 7. This CDR3 is built from 16 residues. CDR1 is SGHKS and CDR2 is YYEKEE in the germline V gene (reference sequence). CDR3 residues: CASSSILASNTGELFF. The CDR3 DNA sequence: TGTGCCAGCAGCTCGATACTAGCGAGTAACACCGGGGAGCTGTTTTTT.

This rearrangement joins TRBV2 to TRBJ2-5, with TRBD2 matching 7 bases. The CDR3 loop spans 16 amino acids. Per the germline V gene, CDR1 is SNHLY and CDR2 is FYNNEI. The trim removed 4 bases at V and 2 bases at J, leaving 10 bases unmatched. CDR3 DNA sequence: TGTGCCAGCAGTGGAGGGGCGGGAGTGGGACAAGAGACCCAGTACTTC. It encodes CASSGGAGVGQETQYF.

The rearrangement links TRBV4-1 to TRBJ2-1, with TRBD2 identical over 9 bases. CDR1 and CDR2 from the germline V gene are MGHRA and YSYEKL. The J segment lost 5 bases and the V segment lost 1 base, leaving 6 bases of the junction unmatched. The CDR3 extends over 16 amino acids. The CDR3 DNA is TGCGCCAGCAGCCAAGTTGGTAGCGGGGGTCACAATGAGCAGTTCTTC. Encoded protein: CASSQVGSGGHNEQFF.